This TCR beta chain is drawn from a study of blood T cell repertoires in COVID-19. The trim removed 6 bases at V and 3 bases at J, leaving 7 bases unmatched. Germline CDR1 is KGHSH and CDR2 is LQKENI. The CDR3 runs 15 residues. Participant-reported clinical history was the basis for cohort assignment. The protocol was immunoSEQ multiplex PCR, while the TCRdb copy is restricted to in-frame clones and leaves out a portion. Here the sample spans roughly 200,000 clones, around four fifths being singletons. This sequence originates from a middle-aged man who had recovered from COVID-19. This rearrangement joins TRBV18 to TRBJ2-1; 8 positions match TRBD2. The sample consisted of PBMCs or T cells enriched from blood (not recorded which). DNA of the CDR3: TGTGCCAGCTCCCCGACTAGCGAATTCTACAATGAGCAGTTCTTC. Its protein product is CASSPTSEFYNEQFF.